This T cell receptor beta chain came from a study of B cell selection in AIRE deficiency. CDR1 and CDR2 from the germline V gene are SGDLS and YYNGEE. The CDR3 is made up of 15 amino acids. Trimming took 4 bases from V and 3 from J, leaving 15 bases between them. Using immunoSEQ multiplex PCR, the repertoire was profiled, and TCRdb retains in-frame clones only, with some absent. The sample yields around 26,000 clones, over 80% seen once. Findings and limits, study-wide: Healthy donors alone shared approximately 30% of thousands of Treg sequences; patients alone less than 10%. About a third of healthy-shared Treg sequences were found among patient Tconv cells. AIRE-deficient Tconv and Treg repertoires matched healthy donors in TCRBV, CDR3 length, diversity.

Regarding this clone: As yet, its antigen is unknown.

The regulatory T cell sort gate was CD4+CD25hiCD127low/negative. Controls came from healthy donors unrelated to patients. Input material: CD4+CD25+ Tregs sorted from PBMCs. This clonotype was sampled from a human donor in good health. This rearrangement joins TRBV9 to TRBJ2-3; D is possibly TRBD1 or TRBD2 (6 bases each). The CDR3 region has the DNA TGTGCCAGCAGCTCGCACGGGGGCCAGACAGATACGCAGTATTTT. Translated: CASSSHGGQTDTQYF.